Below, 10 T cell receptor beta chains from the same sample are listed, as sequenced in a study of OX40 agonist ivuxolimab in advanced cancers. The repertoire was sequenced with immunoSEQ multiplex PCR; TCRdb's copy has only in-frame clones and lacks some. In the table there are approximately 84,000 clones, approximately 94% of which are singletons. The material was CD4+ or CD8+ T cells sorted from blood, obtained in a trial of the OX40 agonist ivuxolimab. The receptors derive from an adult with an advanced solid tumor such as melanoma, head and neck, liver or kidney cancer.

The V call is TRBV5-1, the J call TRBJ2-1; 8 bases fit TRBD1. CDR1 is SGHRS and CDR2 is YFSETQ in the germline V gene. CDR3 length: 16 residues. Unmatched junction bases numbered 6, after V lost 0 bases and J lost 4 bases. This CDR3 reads CASSLAGRGQYNEQFF. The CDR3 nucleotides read TGCGCCAGCAGCTTGGCCGGCAGGGGGCAGTACAATGAGCAGTTCTTC.

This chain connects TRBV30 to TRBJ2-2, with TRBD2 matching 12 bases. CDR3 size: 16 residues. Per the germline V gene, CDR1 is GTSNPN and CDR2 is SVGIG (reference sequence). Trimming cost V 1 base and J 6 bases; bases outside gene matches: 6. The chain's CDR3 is CAWSALAGGSSGELFF. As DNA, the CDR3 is TGTGCCTGGAGTGCGCTAGCGGGAGGGTCTTCCGGGGAGCTGTTTTTT. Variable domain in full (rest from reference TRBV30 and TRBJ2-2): SQTIHQWPATLVQPVGSPLSLECTVEGTSNPNLYWYRQAAGRGLQLLFYSVGIGQISSEVPQNLSASRPQDRQFILSSKKLLLSDSGFYLCAWSALAGGSSGELFFGEGSRLTVL.

CDR3 coding DNA: TGTGCCAGCAGCTCAAGGTGGGCCCCCTACGAGCAGTACTTC. Translating it yields CASSSRWAPYEQYF. The V call is TRBV7-9, the J call TRBJ2-7, with unresolved D. CDR3 length equals 14 residues. Deletions cut 4 bases from V and 2 bases from J, with 12 bases between. Germline V gene lookup returns CDR1 SEHNR and CDR2 FQNEAQ (reference sequence).

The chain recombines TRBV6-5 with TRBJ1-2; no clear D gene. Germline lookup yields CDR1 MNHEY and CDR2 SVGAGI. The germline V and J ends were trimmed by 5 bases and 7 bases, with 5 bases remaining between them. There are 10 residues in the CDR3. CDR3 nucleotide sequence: TGTGCCAGCAGTGACGGTGGCTACACCTTC. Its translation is CASSDGGYTF.

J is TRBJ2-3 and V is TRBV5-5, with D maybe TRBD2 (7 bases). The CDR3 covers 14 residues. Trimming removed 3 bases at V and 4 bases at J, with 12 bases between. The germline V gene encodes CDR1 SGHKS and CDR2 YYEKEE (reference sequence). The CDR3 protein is CASSSDGGPDTQYF. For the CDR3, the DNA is TGTGCCAGCAGCTCGGACGGGGGGCCAGATACGCAGTATTTT.

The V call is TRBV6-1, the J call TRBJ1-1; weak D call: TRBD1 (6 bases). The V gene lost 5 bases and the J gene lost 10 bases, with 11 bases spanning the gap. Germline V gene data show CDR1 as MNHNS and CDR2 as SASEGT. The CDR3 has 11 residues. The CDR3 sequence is CASSYGGTAFF. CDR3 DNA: TGTGCCAGCAGTTATGGGGGCACAGCTTTCTTT.

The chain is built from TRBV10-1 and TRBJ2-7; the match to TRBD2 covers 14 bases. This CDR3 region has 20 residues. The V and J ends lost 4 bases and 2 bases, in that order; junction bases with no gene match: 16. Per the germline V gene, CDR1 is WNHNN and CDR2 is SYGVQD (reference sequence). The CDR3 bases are TGCGCCAGCAGTGGAGACCCTTCCGGGACTAGCGGGAGAAGGCCCTACGAGCAGTACTTC. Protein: CASSGDPSGTSGRRPYEQYF.

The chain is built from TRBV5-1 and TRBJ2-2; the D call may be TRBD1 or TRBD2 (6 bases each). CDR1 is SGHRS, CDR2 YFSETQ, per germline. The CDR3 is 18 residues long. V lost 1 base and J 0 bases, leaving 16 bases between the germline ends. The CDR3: CASSLRRAGQTNTGELFF. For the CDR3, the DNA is TGCGCCAGCAGCTTGAGACGCGCGGGACAAACGAACACCGGGGAGCTGTTTTTT.

CDR3 loop: CASSTGMNTEAFF. DNA for the CDR3: TGTGCCAGCAGTACAGGAATGAACACTGAAGCTTTCTTT. The chain employs TRBV5-5 and TRBJ1-1; the D gene is possibly TRBD1 (5 bases). Trimming removed 5 bases at V and 0 bases at J, with 8 bases between. Per germline, CDR1 SGHKS and CDR2 YYEKEE (reference sequence). This CDR3 contains 13 residues.

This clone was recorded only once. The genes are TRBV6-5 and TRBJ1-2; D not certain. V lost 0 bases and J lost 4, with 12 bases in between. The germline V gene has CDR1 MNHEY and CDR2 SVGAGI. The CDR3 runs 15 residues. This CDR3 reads CASSYSSRMGYGYTF. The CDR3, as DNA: TGTGCCAGCAGTTACTCGTCCCGTATGGGCTATGGCTACACCTTC.